What follows are 3 T cell receptor beta chains derived from one specimen sequenced in a study of molecular identifiers for immune sequencing clone quantification. TCRdb re-called the PCR reads through MiXCR, storing one row per CDR3 protein. The sample yields more than 450,000 distinct CDR3 sequences, about a quarter seen once. Specimen: naive CD8+ T cells from blood, with Jurkat cell RNA spiked in. Subset described: FACS-sorted CD8+CD4-CCR7+CD45RA+ naive T cells. All receptors come from a human donor in good health. Some libraries in this study had Jurkat cell RNA spiked in.

The gene calls are TRBV7-8 and TRBJ2-1; 10 nucleotides match TRBD2. Germline V gene lookup returns CDR1 SGHVS and CDR2 FQNEAQ. This CDR3 contains 15 residues. J was trimmed by 6 bases and V by 7 bases; bases with no gene match: 9. CDR3 amino acids: CASKMRLAGPNEQFF. The CDR3 nucleotides are TGTGCCAGCAAGATGCGACTAGCGGGTCCCAATGAGCAGTTCTTC.

About this clonotype itself: Because the CDR3 is missing its conserved closing phenylalanine or tryptophan, this is likely a read error. The rearrangement links TRBV2 to TRBJ2-5; 9 bases fit TRBD1. Germline CDR1 reads SNHLY; CDR2 reads FYNNEI. V lost 8 bases to trimming and J lost 6 bases; unmatched junction nucleotides: 7. CDR3 length: 13 amino acids. CDR3 nucleotides: TGTGCCAGCTTTGACAGGGGGAAGCAGACCCAGTACTCC. Its translation: CASFDRGKQTQYS.

V gene TRBV29-1 combines with J gene TRBJ1-3; the D gene is possibly TRBD1 (5 bases). V was trimmed by 2 bases and J by 4 bases, leaving 9 bases between them. The CDR3 totals 13 residues. Germline V gene lookup returns CDR1 SQVTM and CDR2 ANQGSEA. Here the CDR3 DNA reads TGCAGCGTTGAACCCGGGGCCGGAAACACCATATATTTT. Translation: CSVEPGAGNTIYF. Drawing the rest from reference TRBV29-1 and TRBJ1-3, the complete variable domain is SAVISQKPSRDICQRGTSLTIQCQVDSQVTMMFWYRQQPGQSLTLIATANQGSEATYESGFVIDKFPISRPNLTFSTLTVSNMSPEDSSIYLCSVEPGAGNTIYFGEGSWLTVV.